Shown below are 9 T cell receptor beta chains from a single sample sequenced in a study of Ad26.COV2.S vaccination and SARS-CoV-2 variants. Sample treatment: around 19 received Ad26.COV2.S at low or high dose, single or two shots; 5 received placebo; per-sample allocation not given. Samples analyzed were those drawn on day 63 after the first vaccine or placebo injection. The assay was immunoSEQ multiplex PCR, and TCRdb's table has in-frame clones only and misses some. The sample includes 350,000 to 450,000 clones, approximately 84% of them seen just once. Sequences were derived from peripheral blood, sampled in a trial of Ad26.COV2.S vaccine versus placebo. The receptor set was obtained from a person aged 18-60 years who received the Ad26.COV2.S COVID-19 vaccine or a placebo.

This clone was seen just once. The chain uses TRBV14 and TRBJ2-4; tentatively, D is TRBD1 (6 bases). Trimming pared 3 bases from V and 9 bases from J, leaving 24 bases between. The CDR3 covers 17 residues. Germline-derived CDR1 and CDR2 are SGHDN and FVKESK. The CDR3 nucleotides are TGTGCCAGCAGCCACGGCGAGGAAGGGGGACGGGTCGCCATTCAGTACTTC. It yields the protein CASSHGEEGGRVAIQYF.

Comments on this clone: The sample carries other DNA sequences with the same CDR3. The chain carries TRBV2 and TRBJ2-7; D is uncertain. The CDR3 has 12 amino acids. The V end was cut by 4 bases, the J end by 1 base, with 5 bases between. Looked up from germline, CDR1 is SNHLY and CDR2 is FYNNEI. The CDR3 is CASSGVSYEQYF. The CDR3 nucleotides read TGTGCCAGCAGTGGGGTATCCTACGAGCAGTACTTC.

The chain joins TRBV5-1 to TRBJ2-7; D is possibly TRBD2 (6 bases). In germline, CDR1 is SGHRS, CDR2 YFSETQ. V dropped 4 bases and J dropped 3 bases, with 14 bases sitting between them. The CDR3 loop spans 14 amino acids. In DNA form, the CDR3 reads TGCGCCAGCAGCCCCAACCCGGGAGACTACGAGCAGTACTTC. Translating gives CASSPNPGDYEQYF.

The rearrangement uses TRBV2 and TRBJ1-5; D is perhaps TRBD1 (5 bases). Germline-derived CDR1 and CDR2 are SNHLY and FYNNEI. The CDR3 is 16 amino acids. V lost 7 bases to trimming and J lost 4 bases, with 20 bases between them. CDR3 nucleotides: TGTGCCAGCACCACAGCGAACGGGGCAGGGAATCAGCCCCAGCATTTT. It specifies CASTTANGAGNQPQHF.

The chain is built from TRBV10-3 and TRBJ2-2, with TRBD1 identical over 9 bases. J was trimmed by 5 bases and V by 6 bases; bases with no gene match: 13. This CDR3 comprises 17 residues. Germline lookup yields CDR1 ENHRY and CDR2 SYGVKD. The CDR3 sequence is CAISRQGVGEGTGELFF. CDR3 sequence (DNA): TGTGCCATCAGCCGACAGGGGGTGGGCGAGGGAACCGGGGAGCTGTTTTTT.

CDR3 protein: CSVRSGLNNSPLHF. In DNA form, the CDR3 reads TGCAGCGTGCGATCAGGTTTGAATAATTCACCCCTCCACTTT. V gene TRBV29-1 combines with J gene TRBJ1-6; D is unclear. The V end was cut by 6 bases, the J end by 5 bases, with 14 bases between. This CDR3 is built from 14 residues. Per the germline V gene, CDR1 is SQVTM and CDR2 is ANQGSEA. Full variable domain (outside the CDR3, taken from reference TRBV29-1 and TRBJ1-6): SAVISQKPSRDICQRGTSLTIQCQVDSQVTMMFWYRQQPGQSLTLIATANQGSEATYESGFVIDKFPISRPNLTFSTLTVSNMSPEDSSIYLCSVRSGLNNSPLHFGNGTRLTVT.

This chain joins TRBV6-5 and TRBJ2-2; D perhaps matches TRBD1 (6 bases). Germline CDR1 and CDR2: MNHEY and SVGAGI. The length of the CDR3 is 13 residues. Trimming left V 8 bases short and J 7 bases short, with 14 bases between. The CDR3 DNA follows: TGTGCCAGCGCCCTGGAAGGGGGCGGGGAGCTGTTTTTT. It specifies CASALEGGGELFF.

The chain employs TRBV6-5 and TRBJ1-6; D unclear. Trimming pared 2 bases from V and 7 bases from J, leaving 15 bases between. There are 16 residues in the CDR3. Germline CDR1 is MNHEY and CDR2 is SVGAGI. The CDR3 here is CASSYQGSQSNSPLHF. The DNA for the CDR3 is TGTGCCAGCAGTTACCAAGGGTCACAGTCGAATTCACCCCTCCACTTT.

The CDR3 loop reads CASSANRVTNTEAFF. As DNA, the CDR3 is TGTGCCAGCAGCGCTAACAGGGTTACGAACACTGAAGCTTTCTTT. The genes are TRBV7-9 and TRBJ1-1, with TRBD1 as a possible D gene (6 bases). Between the trimmed V and J ends, which lost 5 bases and 1 base, there was a span of 14 bases. The CDR3 has 15 residues. Germline V gene lookup returns CDR1 SEHNR and CDR2 FQNEAQ (reference sequence).